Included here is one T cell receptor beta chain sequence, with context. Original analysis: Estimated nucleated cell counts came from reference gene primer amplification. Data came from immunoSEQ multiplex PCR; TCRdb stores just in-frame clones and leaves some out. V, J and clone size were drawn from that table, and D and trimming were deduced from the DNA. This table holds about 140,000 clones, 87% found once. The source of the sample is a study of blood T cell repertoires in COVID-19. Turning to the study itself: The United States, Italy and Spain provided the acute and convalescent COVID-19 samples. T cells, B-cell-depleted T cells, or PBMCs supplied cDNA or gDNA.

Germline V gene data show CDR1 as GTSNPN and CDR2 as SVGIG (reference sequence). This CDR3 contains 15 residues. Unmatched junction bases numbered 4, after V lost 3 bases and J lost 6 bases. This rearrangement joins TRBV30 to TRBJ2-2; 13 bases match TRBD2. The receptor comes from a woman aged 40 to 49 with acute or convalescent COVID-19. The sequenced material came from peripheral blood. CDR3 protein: CAWRATSGRAGELFF. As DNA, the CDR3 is TGTGCCTGGAGGGCTACTAGCGGGAGGGCCGGGGAGCTGTTTTTT.